The next 17 T cell receptor beta chains were all read from a single sample in a study of blood T cell repertoires in COVID-19. The method was immunoSEQ multiplex PCR; TCRdb's version includes in-frame clones alone and lacks a portion of them. Of about 99,000 clones listed, nearly 90% are singletons. Sequenced material: peripheral blood. Receptors originate from a man aged 45-65 years in a cohort sampled during active COVID-19.

The gene calls are TRBV7-9 and TRBJ1-2; weak D call: TRBD1 (5 bases). V lost 5 bases, J lost 2 bases, and 18 bases lay in between. Germline CDR1 and CDR2: SEHNR and FQNEAQ (reference sequence). The CDR3 loop spans 16 amino acids. The CDR3 DNA reads TGTGCCAGCAGCCCAAACCTAGGAACAGGAAACTATGGCTACACCTTC. It yields the protein CASSPNLGTGNYGYTF.

The V call is TRBV6-5, the J call TRBJ2-7, with 12 positions matching TRBD1. This CDR3 comprises 14 residues. CDR1 is MNHEY, CDR2 SVGAGI, per germline. After removal of 4 bases from V and 6 bases from J, the junction contained 4 bases not matched to a gene. The DNA of the CDR3 is TGTGCCAGCAGTTTCCGGGACAGGGGGCTCGAGCAGTACTTC. Protein: CASSFRDRGLEQYF.

V gene TRBV6-5 combines with J gene TRBJ2-5; 9 bases match TRBD2. From germline, CDR1 is MNHEY and CDR2 SVGAGI. V lost 6 bases, J lost 3 bases, and 8 bases stayed unmatched. The CDR3 loop spans 15 amino acids. The CDR3 is CASRGGGASEETQYF. CDR3 nucleotides: TGTGCCAGCAGAGGCGGGGGGGCATCTGAAGAGACCCAGTACTTC.

The chain joins TRBV7-6 to TRBJ2-2; D ambiguous. This CDR3 has 14 residues. CDR1 is SGHVS, CDR2 FNYEAQ, per germline. Trimming cost V 0 bases and J 3 bases, with 5 bases left between them. The CDR3 nucleotides read TGTGCCAGCAGCTTAGCCCCAGACACCGGGGAGCTGTTTTTT. This translates into CASSLAPDTGELFF.

The CDR3 protein is CATSDLTPRGETQYF. The DNA of the CDR3 is TGTGCCACCAGTGATTTAACCCCCCGAGGAGAGACCCAGTACTTC. The V call is TRBV24-1, the J call TRBJ2-5; D is ambiguous. V was pared by 1 base and J by 4 bases, with 12 bases between. The germline V gene has CDR1 KGHDR and CDR2 SFDVKD. The length of the CDR3 is 15 residues.

The chain has TRBV15 and TRBJ1-2, with TRBD1 identical over 9 bases. Germline trimming cut 2 bases from V and 7 bases from J; bases unmatched to any gene: 8. Germline-derived CDR1 and CDR2 are LNHNV and YYDKDF (reference sequence). The CDR3 loop spans 15 amino acids. The CDR3 reads CATSRKNRGQSGYTF. The CDR3 DNA sequence: TGTGCCACCAGCAGAAAAAACAGGGGGCAATCTGGCTACACCTTC.

The chain uses TRBV15 and TRBJ2-7, with 7 bases matching TRBD1. This CDR3 contains 15 residues. V shed 6 bases, J shed 0 bases, and the junction held 8 bases outside the gene matches. Germline lookup yields CDR1 LNHNV and CDR2 YYDKDF (reference sequence). The CDR3 reads CATRRDRLSSYEQYF. CDR3 in DNA: TGTGCCACCAGAAGGGACAGACTATCCTCCTACGAGCAGTACTTC. The full variable domain, rest sourced from reference TRBV15 and TRBJ2-7, is DAMVIQNPRYQVTQFGKPVTLSCSQTLNHNVMYWYQQKSSQAPKLLFHYYDKDFNNEADTPDNFQSRRPNTSFCFLDIRSPGLGDTAMYLCATRRDRLSSYEQYFGPGTRLTVT.

In this sample, this clone turned up once. The rearrangement joins TRBV25-1 to TRBJ1-1, with 9 bases matching TRBD1. From germline, CDR1 is MGHDK and CDR2 SYGVNS. The junction had 4 bases not matched to a gene; V was cut back by 5 bases and J by 6 bases. CDR3 length: 13 residues. The CDR3 protein is CASSKQGAPEAFF. CDR3 DNA: TGTGCCAGCAGTAAACAGGGGGCCCCTGAAGCTTTCTTT.

This chain uses TRBV28 with TRBJ2-5; D is possibly TRBD2 (7 bases). The V end was cut by 6 bases, the J end by 2 bases, with 13 bases between. The CDR3 is made up of 14 amino acids. Germline-derived CDR1 and CDR2 are MDHEN and SYDVKM. The CDR3 is CASSLGGQQETQYF. CDR3 in DNA: TGTGCCAGCAGCCTGGGGGGGCAGCAAGAGACCCAGTACTTC. Supplemented by reference TRBV28 and TRBJ2-5, the full variable domain reads DVKVTQSSRYLVKRTGEKVFLECVQDMDHENMFWYRQDPGLGLRLIYFSYDVKMKEKGDIPEGYSVSREKKERFSLILESASTNQTSMYLCASSLGGQQETQYFGPGTRLLVL.

This clone was recorded once. The CDR3 bases are TGTGCCAGCAGTTACCCCCGGGACAGGGCTGATGGCTACACCTTC. Protein sequence: CASSYPRDRADGYTF. V gene TRBV6-6 combines with J gene TRBJ1-2; 9 nucleotides match TRBD1. With 2 bases clipped from V and 6 bases from J, the junction kept 7 bases outside the gene matches. From germline, CDR1 is MNHNY and CDR2 SVGAGI (reference sequence). There are 15 residues in the CDR3.

V and J are TRBV28 and TRBJ1-4; 11 bases match TRBD1. Germline V gene sequence: CDR1 MDHEN, CDR2 SYDVKM. V lost 5 bases to trimming and J lost 0 bases; unmatched junction nucleotides: 5. The CDR3 length is 17 residues. The CDR3 here is CASSRGQGAPTNEKLFF. For the CDR3, the DNA is TGTGCCAGCAGTCGTGGACAGGGGGCCCCAACTAATGAAAAACTGTTTTTT.

V is TRBV20-1 and J is TRBJ2-1; perhaps TRBD2 as D (7 bases). In germline, CDR1 is DFQATT, CDR2 SNEGSKA (reference sequence). The CDR3 sequence is 16 residues long. V lost 3 bases, J lost 2 bases, and 17 bases lay in between. The CDR3 loop reads CSASPGGGSAYNEQFF. The CDR3, as DNA: TGCAGTGCTAGTCCGGGGGGCGGGAGTGCCTACAATGAGCAGTTCTTC.

The chain has TRBV9 and TRBJ2-3; a weak D match, TRBD2 (5 bases). The ends were cut back, 4 bases at V and 1 base at J, with 10 bases in the middle. The CDR3 runs 14 residues. Germline lookup yields CDR1 SGDLS and CDR2 YYNGEE. CDR3 loop: CASSPQAGTDTQYF. The CDR3 coding sequence is TGTGCCAGCAGCCCACAAGCGGGCACAGATACGCAGTATTTT.

The rearrangement links TRBV4-1 to TRBJ2-3, with D perhaps matching TRBD2 (7 bases). The V end was cut by 7 bases, the J end by 5 bases, with 16 bases between. There are 14 residues in the CDR3. Germline lookup yields CDR1 MGHRA and CDR2 YSYEKL. The CDR3 DNA is TGCGCCAGCACGAAGGCGCGGGGGCAAGATACGCAGTATTTT. Translation gives CASTKARGQDTQYF.

The chain uses TRBV28 and TRBJ2-5, with D maybe TRBD2 (6 bases). Germline CDR1 is MDHEN and CDR2 is SYDVKM. V was shortened by 5 bases and J by 4 bases, with 20 bases between the two germline ends. The CDR3 is made up of 16 amino acids. In nucleotides, the CDR3 is TGTGCCAGCAGTAAGTCCCGGGACTGGGACGGAGAGACCCAGTACTTC. Protein product: CASSKSRDWDGETQYF.

J is TRBJ2-5 and V is TRBV3-1 (or the pseudogene TRBV3-2); 7 bases match TRBD2. CDR3 size: 14 residues. Germline V lookup: CDR1 LGHDT, CDR2 YNNKEL (reference sequence). J lost 10 bases, V lost 0 bases, and 8 bases had no gene match. DNA for the CDR3: TGTGCCAGCAGCCAAGATGGCTGGCGGGGGATCCAGTACTTC. It specifies CASSQDGWRGIQYF.

This chain links TRBV19 with TRBJ1-4; D call uncertain. The germline V gene has CDR1 LNHDA and CDR2 SQIVND (reference sequence). CDR3 size: 15 residues. Deletions cut 7 bases from V and 8 bases from J, with 20 bases between. The CDR3 spells CASTKRSGEGEKLFF. CDR3 nucleotides: TGTGCCAGTACTAAAAGGTCCGGGGAAGGCGAAAAACTGTTTTTT. Based on the CDR3 plus reference TRBV19 and TRBJ1-4, the full variable domain is DGGITQSPKYLFRKEGQNVTLSCEQNLNHDAMYWYRQDPGQGLRLIYYSQIVNDFQKGDIAEGYSVSREKKESFPLTVTSAQKNPTAFYLCASTKRSGEGEKLFFGSGTQLSVL.